This TCR beta chain was obtained from a study of PD-1 blockade in classical Hodgkin lymphoma. Findings and limits, study-wide: Whatever underlies the repertoire differences (possibly disease activity or prior therapy) remains undefined.

The data were produced by immunoSEQ multiplex PCR, yet TCRdb's version contains in-frame clones alone and is incomplete. The table includes 20,000 to 25,000 clones, less than 95% detected once. Time point indicated: newly diagnosed, previously untreated cHL patient sample. CDR3 length equals 13 residues. Trimming cost V 5 bases and J 3 bases; bases outside gene matches: 4. Germline CDR1 and CDR2: SGHNT and YYREEE (reference sequence). A word on this clone: Antigen unknown.

The clonotype was recovered from a human donor with classical Hodgkin lymphoma. The chain couples TRBV5-4 to TRBJ2-5, with 7 bases identical to TRBD1. Specimen: peripheral blood mononuclear cells (PBMCs). CDR3 protein: CASRSTGEETQYF. The CDR3 bases are TGTGCCAGCAGATCTACAGGGGAAGAGACCCAGTACTTC.